This T cell receptor (beta chain) was captured in a study of T cells after yellow fever vaccination. Study-wide findings and caveats: A weaker but faster secondary response was observed, peaking on day 5 versus 15. There was a small share of clonotypes that showed up in both the CD4 and CD8 compartments. Reappearance after the booster was seen for most primary-vaccination clones, at about 95% CD4 and 80% to 90% CD8.

This clonotype was recorded a few times. Its specificity is unknown. The CDR3 is 15 residues long. Trimming removed 0 bases from V and 5 bases from J, with 12 bases in between. CDR1 and CDR2 from the germline V gene are SGHAT and FQDESV (reference sequence). By 5'RACE template switching, TCR cDNA was produced, with a universal primer site and UMIs added in the process. Each CDR3 protein is one row after TCRdb ran MiXCR on the 5' RACE reads. The table includes about 330,000 distinct CDR3 sequences, approximately 8% detected once. The rearrangement joins TRBV11-1 to TRBJ2-3; D might be TRBD2 (5 bases). The starting material was PBMCs, obtained approximately 47 days after the first yellow fever vaccination. The sequence came from a man between 18 and 29 years old who received the YFV17D yellow fever vaccine. The CDR3 is CASSLADFLIDTQYF. The CDR3 DNA sequence: TGTGCCAGCAGCTTAGCGGACTTTCTCATAGATACGCAGTATTTT.